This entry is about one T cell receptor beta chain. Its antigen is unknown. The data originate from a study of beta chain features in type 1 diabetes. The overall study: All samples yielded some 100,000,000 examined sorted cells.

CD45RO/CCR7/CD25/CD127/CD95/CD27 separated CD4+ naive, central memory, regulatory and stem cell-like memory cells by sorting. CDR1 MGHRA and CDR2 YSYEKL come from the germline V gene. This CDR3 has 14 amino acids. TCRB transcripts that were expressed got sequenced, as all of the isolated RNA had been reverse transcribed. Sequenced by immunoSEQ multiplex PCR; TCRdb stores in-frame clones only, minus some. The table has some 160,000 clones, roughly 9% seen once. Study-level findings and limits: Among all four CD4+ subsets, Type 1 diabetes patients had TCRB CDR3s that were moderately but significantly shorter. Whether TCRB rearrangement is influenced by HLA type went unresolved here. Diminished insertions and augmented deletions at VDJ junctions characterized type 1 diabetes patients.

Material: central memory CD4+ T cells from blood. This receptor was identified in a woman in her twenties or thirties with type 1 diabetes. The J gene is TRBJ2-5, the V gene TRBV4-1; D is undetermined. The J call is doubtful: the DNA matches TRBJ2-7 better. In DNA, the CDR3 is TGCGCCAGCAGCCAAGTTACGGGTTCCTACGAGCAGTACTTC. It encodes CASSQVTGSYEQYF.